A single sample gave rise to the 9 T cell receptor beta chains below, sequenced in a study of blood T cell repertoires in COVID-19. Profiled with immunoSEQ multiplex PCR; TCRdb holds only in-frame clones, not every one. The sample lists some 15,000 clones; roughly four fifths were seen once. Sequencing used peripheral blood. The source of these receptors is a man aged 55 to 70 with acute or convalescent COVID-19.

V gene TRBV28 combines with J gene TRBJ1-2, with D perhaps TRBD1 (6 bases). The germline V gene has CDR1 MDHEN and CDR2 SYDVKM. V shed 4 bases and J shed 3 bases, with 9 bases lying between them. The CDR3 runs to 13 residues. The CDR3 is CASSSDSHYGYTF. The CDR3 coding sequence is TGTGCCAGCAGTTCGGACAGCCACTATGGCTACACCTTC.

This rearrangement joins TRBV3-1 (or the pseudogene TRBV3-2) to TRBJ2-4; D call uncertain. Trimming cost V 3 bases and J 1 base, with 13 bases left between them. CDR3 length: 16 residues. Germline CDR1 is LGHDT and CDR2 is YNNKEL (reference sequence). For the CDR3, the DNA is TGTGCCAGCAGCCATTCCGAACTGCGGGCCAAAAACATTCAGTACTTC. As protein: CASSHSELRAKNIQYF.

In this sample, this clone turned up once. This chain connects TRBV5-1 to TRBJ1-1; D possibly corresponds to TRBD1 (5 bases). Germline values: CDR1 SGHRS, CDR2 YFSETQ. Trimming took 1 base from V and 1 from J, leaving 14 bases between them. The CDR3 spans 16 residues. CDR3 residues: CASSLSSVRGNTEAFF. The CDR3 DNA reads TGCGCCAGCAGCTTGTCGTCTGTAAGGGGGAACACTGAAGCTTTCTTT.

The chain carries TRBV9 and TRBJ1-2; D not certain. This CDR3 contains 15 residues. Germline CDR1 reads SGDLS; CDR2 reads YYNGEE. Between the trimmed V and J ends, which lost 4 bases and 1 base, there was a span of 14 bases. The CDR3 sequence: CASSKTSLLNYGYTF. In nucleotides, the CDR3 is TGTGCCAGCAGCAAAACTTCCCTCCTTAACTATGGCTACACCTTC.

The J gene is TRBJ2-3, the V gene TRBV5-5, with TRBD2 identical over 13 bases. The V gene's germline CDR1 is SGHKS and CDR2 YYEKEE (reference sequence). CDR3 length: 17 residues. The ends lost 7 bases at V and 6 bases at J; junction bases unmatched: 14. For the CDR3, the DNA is TGTGCCAGCCGAAAACAACTAGCGGGAGGGCCAGCGGATACGCAGTATTTT. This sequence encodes CASRKQLAGGPADTQYF.

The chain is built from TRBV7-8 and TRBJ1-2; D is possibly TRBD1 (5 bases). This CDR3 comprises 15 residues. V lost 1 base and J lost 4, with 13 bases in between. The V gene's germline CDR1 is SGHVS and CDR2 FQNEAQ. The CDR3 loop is CASSLGRTSFYGYTF. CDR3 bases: TGTGCCAGCAGCTTAGGTCGGACATCATTCTATGGCTACACCTTC.

The CDR3 protein is CASSLSRLDIHEQYF. In DNA form, the CDR3 reads TGCGCCAGCAGCTTAAGTCGACTAGATATCCACGAGCAGTACTTC. The chain uses TRBV5-1 and TRBJ2-7; tentatively, D is TRBD2 (6 bases). The CDR3 consists of 15 residues. Looked up from germline, CDR1 is SGHRS and CDR2 is YFSETQ. V lost 2 bases to trimming and J lost 5 bases, with 17 bases between them. The full variable domain, completed using reference TRBV5-1 and TRBJ2-7, is KAGVTQTPRYLIKTRGQQVTLSCSPISGHRSVSWYQQTPGQGLQFLFEYFSETQRNKGNFPGRFSGRQFSNSRSEMNVSTLELGDSALYLCASSLSRLDIHEQYFGPGTRLTVT.

Written as DNA, the CDR3 is TGCGCCAGCAGCGGCGGCGGGACCGAATACAATGAGCAGTTCTTC. Translation gives CASSGGGTEYNEQFF. The V and J genes are TRBV5-1 and TRBJ2-1; D might be TRBD2 (6 bases). The length of the CDR3 is 15 residues. Germline loops: CDR1 SGHRS, CDR2 YFSETQ. V was trimmed by 4 bases and J by 4 bases, leaving 15 bases between them.

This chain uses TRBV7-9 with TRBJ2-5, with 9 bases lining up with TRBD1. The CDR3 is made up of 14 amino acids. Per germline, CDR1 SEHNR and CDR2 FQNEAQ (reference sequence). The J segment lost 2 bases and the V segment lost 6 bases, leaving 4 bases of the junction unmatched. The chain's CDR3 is CASSPDRGQETQYF. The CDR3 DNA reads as TGTGCCAGCAGTCCCGACAGGGGGCAAGAGACCCAGTACTTC.